Sequencing of this TCR beta chain was carried out in a study of blood T cell repertoires in COVID-19. Study as a whole: Whether acute or convalescent, the COVID-19 samples came from the United States, Italy and Spain. Sample material is recorded as cDNA or gDNA derived from T cells, B-cell-depleted T cells, or PBMCs.

The CDR3 loop spans 12 amino acids. Deletions cut 5 bases from V and 7 bases from J, with 8 bases between. CDR1 and CDR2 from the germline V gene are KGHSH and LQKENI. How the authors handled the data: Reference gene primer amplification in the assay estimated nucleated cell counts. Repertoires were generated with immunoSEQ multiplex PCR, while TCRdb's copy carries only in-frame clones and drops some. V, J and clone size reflect that table, while D and trimming were determined from the DNA. The sample lists 200,000 or so clones; around 77% were seen once. Sequenced sample: peripheral blood. The chain uses TRBV18 and TRBJ2-2; D call uncertain. The clonotype comes from a man between 60 and 75 years old with active or convalescent COVID-19. CDR3 DNA sequence: TGTGCCAGCTCATTAGCCAGCGGGGAGCTGTTTTTT. The encoded protein is CASSLASGELFF.